This section outlines one T cell receptor (beta chain) sequence together with its context. Its target antigen remains unknown. Qualities for individual bases were not recorded, and no much larger clone is one base off. The data belong to a study of blood T cell repertoires in COVID-19 (dated by TCRdb to 2020 to 2022). Background for the entire study: Collaborator samples came from the United States, Italy and Spain and covered acute and convalescent phases of COVID-19. Where available, HLA class I and class II types were obtained from metadata supplied by the sample provider rather than from assay-based typing. The repertoires were released in a freely available public database intended as a resource for research on the immune response to SARS-CoV-2. The material from the prospective study consisted of cDNA or gDNA derived from T cells, B-cell-depleted T cells, or PBMCs. Deeply sampled blood TCRbeta repertoires from subjects exposed to, actively infected with, or recovered from COVID-19 were included in the dataset. Nearly every sample came with metadata listing a de-identified subject ID, COVID-19 status, age in years and sex. Samples came from the ongoing ImmuneRACE study (first 160 participants) plus 1,254 subjects from 6 global collaborators.

Participants in the prospective study were enrolled through a virtual design, were aged roughly 18 to 90 years, and lived in 24 United States geographic areas. In the prospective study, participants were assigned to cohorts based on the clinical history participants reported in a screening survey and a study questionnaire. Exposed participants had been in contact, within 2 weeks of entering the study, with a person who had a PCR-confirmed or clinician-diagnosed case of COVID-19. Mobile phlebotomists in the prospective study collected whole blood, serum and a nasopharyngeal or oropharyngeal swab from every participant. Over an approximately two-month period, participants in the prospective study had the option of providing additional blood draws and questionnaires. Before DNA extraction, prospective study blood samples were shipped either frozen or at room temperature. V is clipped by 10 bases and J by 1 base, and the sequence between their germline boundaries is 14 bases long. The germline V gene supplies CDR1 MDHEN and CDR2 SYDVKM. From cysteine to phenylalanine, the CDR3 is 14 amino acids long. The retained sequence is limited to the CDR3, 42 bases, with the frame set at the first base.

TCRbeta CDR3 regions were amplified from genomic DNA by means of the immunoSEQ Assay, a bias-controlled multiplex PCR. Per the original workflow: Nucleated cell counts per sample were estimated from amplification of reference gene primers within the assay. To quantify the absolute abundance of each unique TCRbeta CDR3 rearrangement, sequence reads were collapsed and filtered. For each sample, productive Simpson clonality was calculated by taking the square root of Simpson's diversity index across productive rearrangements. Entries here come from immuneACCESS through TCRdb and include only in-frame sequences with V and J called. Some clones fail to appear in such tables; in the studies checked, an unresolved V gene covers under half of the shortfall, and the cause of the remainder is unknown. V and J calls and clone size are copied from that table; D and trimming were computed from the DNA. The sample yields around 270,000 clones; 80% to 90% were counted once. The top ten clonotypes cover approximately 3.4% of the sample.

The study at large found these results: The amount of clinical and demographic metadata varied by source and participant and was provided uncurated.

This clonotype was obtained from a woman aged 40 to 50 who had been exposed to COVID-19. The chain uses TRBV28 and TRBJ1-5; D gene: possibly TRBD1, on 6 matching bases. Sequencing was done on a sample of PBMCs or T cells enriched from blood (not recorded which). The CDR3 loop reads CATHRRGSNQPQHF. At the DNA level, the sequence is TGTGCCACACATCGTAGGGGGAGCAATCAGCCCCAGCATTTT.